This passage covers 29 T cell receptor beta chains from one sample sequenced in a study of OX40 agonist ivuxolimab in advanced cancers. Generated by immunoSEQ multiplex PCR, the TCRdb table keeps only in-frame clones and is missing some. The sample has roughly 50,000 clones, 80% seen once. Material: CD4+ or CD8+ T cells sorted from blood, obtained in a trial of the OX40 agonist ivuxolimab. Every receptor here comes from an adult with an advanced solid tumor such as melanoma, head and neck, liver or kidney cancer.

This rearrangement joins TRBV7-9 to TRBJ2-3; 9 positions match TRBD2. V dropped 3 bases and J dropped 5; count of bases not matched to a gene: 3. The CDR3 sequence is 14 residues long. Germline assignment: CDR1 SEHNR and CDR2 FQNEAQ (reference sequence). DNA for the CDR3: TGTGCCAGCAGCTTTAGCGGGAGTATAGATACGCAGTATTTT. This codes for CASSFSGSIDTQYF.

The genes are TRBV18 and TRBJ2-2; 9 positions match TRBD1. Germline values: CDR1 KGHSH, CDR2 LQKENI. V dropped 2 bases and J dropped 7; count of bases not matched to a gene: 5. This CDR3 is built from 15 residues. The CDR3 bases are TGTGCCAGCTCACCATTGGACAGGGGAGGCGGGGAGCTGTTTTTT. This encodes CASSPLDRGGGELFF. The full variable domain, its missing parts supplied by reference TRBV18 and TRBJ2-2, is NAGVMQNPRHLVRRRGQEARLRCSPMKGHSHVYWYRQLPEEGLKFMVYLQKENIIDESGMPKERFSAEFPKEGPSILRIQQVVRGDSAAYFCASSPLDRGGGELFFGEGSRLTVL.

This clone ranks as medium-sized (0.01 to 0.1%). The CDR3 DNA follows: TGTGCCAGCAGTTCGACCTACGAGCAGTACTTC. Translating gives CASSSTYEQYF. The chain employs TRBV5-6 and TRBJ2-7; D is unclear. This CDR3 region has 11 residues. V shed 5 bases and J shed 2 bases, with 5 bases lying between them. Per germline, CDR1 SGHDT and CDR2 YYEEEE.

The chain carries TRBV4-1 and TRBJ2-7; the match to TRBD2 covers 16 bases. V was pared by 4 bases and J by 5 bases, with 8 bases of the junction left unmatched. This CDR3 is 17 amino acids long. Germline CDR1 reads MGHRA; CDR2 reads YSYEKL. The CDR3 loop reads CASSPGLAGGRGNEQYF. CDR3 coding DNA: TGCGCCAGCAGCCCGGGACTAGCGGGAGGGAGAGGCAACGAGCAGTACTTC.

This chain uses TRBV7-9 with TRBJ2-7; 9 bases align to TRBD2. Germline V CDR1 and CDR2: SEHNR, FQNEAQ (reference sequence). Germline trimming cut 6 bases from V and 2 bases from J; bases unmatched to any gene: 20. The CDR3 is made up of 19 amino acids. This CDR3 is CASSSPLLAGVGKTYEQYF. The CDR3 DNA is TGTGCCAGCAGTTCGCCCCTCTTAGCGGGAGTTGGCAAGACCTACGAGCAGTACTTC.

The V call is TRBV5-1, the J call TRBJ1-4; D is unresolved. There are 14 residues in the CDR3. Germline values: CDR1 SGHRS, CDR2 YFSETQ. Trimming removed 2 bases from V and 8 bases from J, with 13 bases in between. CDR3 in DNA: TGCGCCAGCAGCTTCGGGCCAGAGGCGGAAAAACTGTTTTTT. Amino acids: CASSFGPEAEKLFF.

Here the CDR3 DNA reads TGTGCCAGCAGCCCGGGACAGGTTTACACAGATACGCAGTATTTT. Translation: CASSPGQVYTDTQYF. V is TRBV9 and J is TRBJ2-3; 8 bases are shared with TRBD1. J gave up 2 bases and V 4 bases, and 6 bases lay outside the gene matches. This CDR3 is built from 15 residues. Germline lookup yields CDR1 SGDLS and CDR2 YYNGEE. The complete variable domain, with remaining parts taken from reference TRBV9 and TRBJ2-3, reads DSGVTQTPKHLITATGQRVTLRCSPRSGDLSVYWYQQSLDQGLQFLIQYYNGEERAKGNILERFSAQQFPDLHSELNLSSLELGDSALYFCASSPGQVYTDTQYFGPGTRLTVL.

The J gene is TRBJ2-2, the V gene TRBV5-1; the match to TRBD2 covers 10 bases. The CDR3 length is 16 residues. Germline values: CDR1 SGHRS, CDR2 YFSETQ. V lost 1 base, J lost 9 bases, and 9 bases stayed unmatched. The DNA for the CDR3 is TGCGCCAGCAGCTTGTTAGCGGCTAGCGGGAGCCGGGAGCTGTTTTTT. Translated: CASSLLAASGSRELFF.

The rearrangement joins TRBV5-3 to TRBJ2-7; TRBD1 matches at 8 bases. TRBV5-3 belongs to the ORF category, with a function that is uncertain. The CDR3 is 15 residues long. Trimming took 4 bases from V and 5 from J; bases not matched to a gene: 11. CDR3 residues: CARSTGTGPPHEQYF. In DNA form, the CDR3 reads TGTGCCAGAAGCACAGGGACAGGCCCGCCCCACGAGCAGTACTTC.

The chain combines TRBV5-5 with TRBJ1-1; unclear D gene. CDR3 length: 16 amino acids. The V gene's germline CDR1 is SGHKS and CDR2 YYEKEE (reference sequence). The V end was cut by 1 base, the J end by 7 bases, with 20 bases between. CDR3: CASSLSLGSVGGEAFF. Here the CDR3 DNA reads TGTGCCAGCAGCTTGTCCCTCGGCAGCGTGGGCGGTGAAGCTTTCTTT.

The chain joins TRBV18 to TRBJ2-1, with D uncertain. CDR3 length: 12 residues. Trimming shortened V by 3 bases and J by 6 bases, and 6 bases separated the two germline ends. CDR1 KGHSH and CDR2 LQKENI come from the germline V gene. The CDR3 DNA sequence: TGTGCCAGCTCACCCCTGCTCAATGAGCAGTTCTTC. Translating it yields CASSPLLNEQFF.

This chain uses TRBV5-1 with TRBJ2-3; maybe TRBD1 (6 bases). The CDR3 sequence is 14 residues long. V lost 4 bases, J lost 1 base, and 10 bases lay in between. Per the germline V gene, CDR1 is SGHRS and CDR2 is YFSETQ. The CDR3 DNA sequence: TGCGCCAGCAGCAGGACAGTCGGCACAGATACGCAGTATTTT. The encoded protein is CASSRTVGTDTQYF.

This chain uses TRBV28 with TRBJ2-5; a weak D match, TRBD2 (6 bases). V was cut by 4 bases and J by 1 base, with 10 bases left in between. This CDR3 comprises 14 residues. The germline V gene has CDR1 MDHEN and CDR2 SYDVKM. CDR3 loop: CASSSWTTQETQYF. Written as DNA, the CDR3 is TGTGCCAGCAGTTCCTGGACTACCCAAGAGACCCAGTACTTC.

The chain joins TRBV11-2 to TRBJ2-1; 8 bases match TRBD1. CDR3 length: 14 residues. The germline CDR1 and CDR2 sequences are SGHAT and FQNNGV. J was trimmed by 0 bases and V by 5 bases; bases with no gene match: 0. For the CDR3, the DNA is TGTGCCAGCAGCGGACAGGGCTCCTACAATGAGCAGTTCTTC. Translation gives CASSGQGSYNEQFF. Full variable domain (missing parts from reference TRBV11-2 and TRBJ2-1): EAGVAQSPRYKIIEKRQSVAFWCNPISGHATLYWYQQILGQGPKLLIQFQNNGVVDDSQLPKDRFSAERLKGVDSTLKIQPAKLEDSAVYLCASSGQGSYNEQFFGPGTRLTVL.

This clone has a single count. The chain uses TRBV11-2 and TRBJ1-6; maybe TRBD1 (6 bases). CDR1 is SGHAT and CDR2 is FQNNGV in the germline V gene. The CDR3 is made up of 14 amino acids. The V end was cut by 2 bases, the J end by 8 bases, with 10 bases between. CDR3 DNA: TGTGCCAGCAGCTTAACAGGGTCGGATTCACCCCTCCACTTT. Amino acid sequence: CASSLTGSDSPLHF. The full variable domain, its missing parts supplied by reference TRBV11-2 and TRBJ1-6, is EAGVAQSPRYKIIEKRQSVAFWCNPISGHATLYWYQQILGQGPKLLIQFQNNGVVDDSQLPKDRFSAERLKGVDSTLKIQPAKLEDSAVYLCASSLTGSDSPLHFGNGTRLTVT.

In DNA, the CDR3 is TGTGCCAGCAGCCCGAGGGGCAGGGAGGCGCGAAATGAGCAGTTCTTC. Translated: CASSPRGREARNEQFF. V usage is TRBV11-2 and J usage is TRBJ2-1; tentatively, D is TRBD2 (6 bases). The germline CDR1 and CDR2 sequences are SGHAT and FQNNGV. The CDR3 has 16 residues. Trimming left V 5 bases short and J 7 bases short, with 21 bases between.

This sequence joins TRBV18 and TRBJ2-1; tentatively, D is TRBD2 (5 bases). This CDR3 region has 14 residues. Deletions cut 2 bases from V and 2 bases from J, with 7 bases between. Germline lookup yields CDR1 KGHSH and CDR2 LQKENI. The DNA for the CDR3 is TGTGCCAGCTCACCAACCGGGACCTACAATGAGCAGTTCTTC. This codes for CASSPTGTYNEQFF.

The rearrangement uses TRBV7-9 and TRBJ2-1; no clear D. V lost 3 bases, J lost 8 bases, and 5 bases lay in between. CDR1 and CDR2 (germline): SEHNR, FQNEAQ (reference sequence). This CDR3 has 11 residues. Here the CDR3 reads CASSFGHEQFF. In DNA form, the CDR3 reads TGTGCCAGCAGCTTCGGACATGAGCAGTTCTTC.

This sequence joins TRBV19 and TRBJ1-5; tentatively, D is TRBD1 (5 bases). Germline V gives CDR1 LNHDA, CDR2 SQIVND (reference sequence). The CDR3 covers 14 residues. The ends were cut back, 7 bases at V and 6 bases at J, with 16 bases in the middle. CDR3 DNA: TGTGCCAGTAATACAGGCCCTATCGGTCAGCCCCAGCATTTT. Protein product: CASNTGPIGQPQHF.

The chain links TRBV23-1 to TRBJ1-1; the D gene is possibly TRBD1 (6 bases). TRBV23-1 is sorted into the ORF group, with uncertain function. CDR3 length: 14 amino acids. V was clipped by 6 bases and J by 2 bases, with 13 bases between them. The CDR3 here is CASRSRTVNTEAFF. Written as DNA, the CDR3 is TGCGCCAGCAGAAGCCGGACAGTTAACACTGAAGCTTTCTTT.

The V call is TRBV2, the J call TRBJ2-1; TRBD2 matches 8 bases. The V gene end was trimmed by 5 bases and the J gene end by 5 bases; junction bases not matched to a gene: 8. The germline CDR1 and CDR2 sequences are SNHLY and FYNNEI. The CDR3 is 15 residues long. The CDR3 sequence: CASSRFSGEDNEQFF. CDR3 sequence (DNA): TGTGCCAGCAGTAGATTTAGCGGGGAGGACAATGAGCAGTTCTTC.

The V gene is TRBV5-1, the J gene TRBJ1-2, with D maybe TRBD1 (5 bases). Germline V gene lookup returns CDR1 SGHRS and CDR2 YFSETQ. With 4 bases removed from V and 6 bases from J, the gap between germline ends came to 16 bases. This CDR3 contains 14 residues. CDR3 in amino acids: CASSPGARVDGYTF. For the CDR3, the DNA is TGCGCCAGCAGCCCTGGGGCCAGGGTGGATGGCTACACCTTC.

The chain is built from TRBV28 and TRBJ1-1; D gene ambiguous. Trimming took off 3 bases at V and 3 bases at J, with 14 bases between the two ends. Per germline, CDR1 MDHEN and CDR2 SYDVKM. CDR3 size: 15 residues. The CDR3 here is CASSFSHDSYTEAFF. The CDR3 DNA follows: TGTGCCAGCAGTTTTTCCCACGATTCATACACTGAAGCTTTCTTT.

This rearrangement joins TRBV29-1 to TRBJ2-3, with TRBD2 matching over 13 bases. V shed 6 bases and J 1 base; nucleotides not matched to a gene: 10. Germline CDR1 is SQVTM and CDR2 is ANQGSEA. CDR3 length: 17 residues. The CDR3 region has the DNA TGCAGCGTACGACAGGGGACTAGCGGGATGGGCACAGATACGCAGTATTTT. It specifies CSVRQGTSGMGTDTQYF.

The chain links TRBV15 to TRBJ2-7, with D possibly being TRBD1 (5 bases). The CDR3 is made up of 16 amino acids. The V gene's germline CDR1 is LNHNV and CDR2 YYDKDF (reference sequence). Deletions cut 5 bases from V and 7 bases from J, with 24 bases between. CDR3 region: CATSDHRSGWAKEQYF. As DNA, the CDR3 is TGTGCCACCAGCGATCACAGGTCCGGGTGGGCCAAAGAGCAGTACTTC.

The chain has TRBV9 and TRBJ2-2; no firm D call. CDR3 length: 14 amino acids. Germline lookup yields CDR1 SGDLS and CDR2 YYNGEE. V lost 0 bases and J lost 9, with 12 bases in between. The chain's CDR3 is CASSVEMASWELFF. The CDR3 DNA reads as TGTGCCAGCAGCGTAGAAATGGCCTCGTGGGAGCTGTTTTTT.

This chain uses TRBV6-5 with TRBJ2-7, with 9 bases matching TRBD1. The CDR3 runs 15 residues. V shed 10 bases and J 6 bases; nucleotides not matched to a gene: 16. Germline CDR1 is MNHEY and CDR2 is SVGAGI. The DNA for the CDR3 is TGTGCCATCCCAACTATAAACAGGGGGCCCTCCGAGCAGTACTTC. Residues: CAIPTINRGPSEQYF.

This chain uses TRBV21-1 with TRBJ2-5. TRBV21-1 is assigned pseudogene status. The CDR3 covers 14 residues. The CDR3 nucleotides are TGTGCCAGCAGCACCCCCGGGGCGGAAGAGACCCAGTACTTC. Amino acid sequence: CASSTPGAEETQYF.

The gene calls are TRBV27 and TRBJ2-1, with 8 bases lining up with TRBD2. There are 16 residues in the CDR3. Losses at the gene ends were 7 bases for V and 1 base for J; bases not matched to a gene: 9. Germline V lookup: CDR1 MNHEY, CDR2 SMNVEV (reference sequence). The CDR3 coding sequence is TGTGCCAGCACCCCCATAGCGGGAACTTCCTACAATGAGCAGTTCTTC. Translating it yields CASTPIAGTSYNEQFF.